Below, 28 T cell receptor beta chains from the same sample are listed, as sequenced in a study of cytomegalovirus exposure and HLA in healthy donors. PCR used 60 Vbeta primers and 13 Jbeta primers. The assay was immunoSEQ multiplex PCR, and TCRdb's table has in-frame clones only and misses some. The table lists approximately 150,000 clones, 77% of them singletons. Sequencing was done on a sample of PBMCs. The receptor set was obtained from a female donor in good health and CMV-seronegative.

This clone has just a few counts. The CDR3 sequence is CASTPWGDQETQYF. CDR3 sequence (DNA): TGTGCCAGCACCCCCTGGGGGGATCAGGAGACCCAGTACTTC. The chain recombines TRBV6-1 with TRBJ2-5, with D possibly being TRBD2 (6 bases). CDR3 length: 14 residues. Germline CDR1 MNHNS, CDR2 SASEGT. The ends were cut back, 7 bases at V and 5 bases at J, with 17 bases in the middle.

Only a few counts were recorded for this clone. The chain is built from TRBV6-5 and TRBJ2-1; 7 bases map to TRBD2. The CDR3 is 15 residues long. Germline assignment: CDR1 MNHEY and CDR2 SVGAGI. V lost 6 bases, J lost 6 bases, and 11 bases stayed unmatched. The CDR3 sequence is CASRVGREQINEQFF. For the CDR3, the DNA is TGTGCCAGCAGGGTCGGGCGGGAGCAAATCAATGAGCAGTTCTTC.

This chain joins TRBV4-2 and TRBJ2-5; TRBD2 aligns across 11 bases. The end of the DNA aligns better with TRBJ2-7, so the J call may be wrong. The CDR3 covers 15 residues. The germline V gene encodes CDR1 LGHNA and CDR2 YNFKEQ. CDR3 coding DNA: TGTGCCAGCAGCCTCGGGACTAGCGGCACCTACGAGCAGTACTTC. This translates into CASSLGTSGTYEQYF.

This chain links TRBV6-1 with TRBJ1-6; D possibly corresponds to TRBD1 (5 bases). The CDR3 consists of 15 residues. The ends were cut back, 0 bases at V and 9 bases at J, with 12 bases in the middle. Germline V lookup: CDR1 MNHNS, CDR2 SASEGT. The DNA for the CDR3 is TGTGCCAGCAGTGAAGCGCAAGGGGCAGTTTCACCCCTCCACTTT. This gives the protein CASSEAQGAVSPLHF.

V gene TRBV19 combines with J gene TRBJ1-5, with D possibly being TRBD1 (6 bases). Germline V gives CDR1 LNHDA, CDR2 SQIVND (reference sequence). V was shortened by 2 bases and J by 1 base, with 9 bases between the two germline ends. This CDR3 is 15 amino acids long. The CDR3 protein is CASSISGGSNQPQHF. CDR3 coding DNA: TGTGCCAGTAGTATATCTGGGGGCAGCAATCAGCCCCAGCATTTT.

J is TRBJ1-1 and V is TRBV10-2; D gene uncertain. Germline CDR1 WSHSY, CDR2 SAAADI. The CDR3 is made up of 12 amino acids. The ends were cut back, 3 bases at V and 4 bases at J, with 6 bases in the middle. CDR3 sequence: CASSEDTTEAFF. CDR3 nucleotide sequence: TGCGCCAGCAGTGAAGACACCACTGAAGCTTTCTTT.

This chain uses TRBV28 with TRBJ2-6; TRBD2 aligns across 9 bases. Germline-derived CDR1 and CDR2 are MDHEN and SYDVKM. The CDR3 loop spans 18 amino acids. The junction had 9 bases not matched to a gene; V was cut back by 6 bases and J by 0 bases. CDR3 in amino acids: CASRARRGGTSGANVLTF. The DNA for the CDR3 is TGTGCCAGCAGGGCGCGGCGGGGGGGCACCTCTGGGGCCAACGTCCTGACTTTC.

V is TRBV30 and J is TRBJ1-3; D not certain. Germline V gene data show CDR1 as GTSNPN and CDR2 as SVGIG (reference sequence). The CDR3 has 16 amino acids. Trimming pared 0 bases from V and 4 bases from J, leaving 16 bases between. The CDR3 is CAWSVHRRGTGNTIYF. CDR3 DNA sequence: TGTGCCTGGAGTGTACATCGCCGGGGAACGGGAAACACCATATATTTT.

This sequence joins TRBV7-9 and TRBJ1-1, with D perhaps TRBD1 (5 bases). Germline loops: CDR1 SEHNR, CDR2 FQNEAQ (reference sequence). V lost 6 bases and J 3 bases, leaving 29 bases between the germline ends. The CDR3 covers 19 residues. The CDR3 DNA follows: TGTGCCAGCAGTAGGACGAGGGGCACAGTAGGGGCTAGCGACACTGAAGCTTTCTTT. It yields the protein CASSRTRGTVGASDTEAFF. The full variable domain, its missing parts supplied by reference TRBV7-9 and TRBJ1-1, is DTGVSQNPRHKITKRGQNVTFRCDPISEHNRLYWYRQTLGQGPEFLTYFQNEAQLEKSRLLSDRFSAERPKGSFSTLEIQRTEQGDSAMYLCASSRTRGTVGASDTEAFFGQGTRLTVV.

The chain combines TRBV5-1 with TRBJ2-1; tentatively, D is TRBD2 (7 bases). Germline V gives CDR1 SGHRS, CDR2 YFSETQ. Trimming removed 4 bases at V and 7 bases at J, with 12 bases between. This CDR3 has 13 residues. The chain's CDR3 is CASSIGGGNEQFF. The CDR3 nucleotides are TGCGCCAGCAGCATAGGGGGGGGGAATGAGCAGTTCTTC.

This clone was recorded a few times. The chain joins TRBV21-1 to TRBJ1-2; TRBD1, the table's D call, was not compared with the DNA. TRBV21-1 represents a pseudogene. The CDR3 loop spans 13 amino acids. The CDR3 sequence is CASSSGQGGGYTF. CDR3 sequence (DNA): TGTGCCAGCAGTTCCGGACAGGGCGGGGGCTACACCTTC.

The chain is built from TRBV19 and TRBJ2-2; 7 bases match TRBD1. V was clipped by 9 bases and J by 0 bases; unmatched bases: 10. Per the germline V gene, CDR1 is LNHDA and CDR2 is SQIVND (reference sequence). The CDR3 is 16 amino acids. Written as DNA, the CDR3 is TGTGCCAGCGATTCGAGAGACAGGGCGAACACCGGGGAGCTGTTTTTT. Amino acid sequence: CASDSRDRANTGELFF.

V usage is TRBV28 and J usage is TRBJ1-1; D perhaps matches TRBD1 (6 bases). The CDR3 sequence is 13 residues long. The germline V gene encodes CDR1 MDHEN and CDR2 SYDVKM. Trimming took off 7 bases at V and 3 bases at J, with 12 bases between the two ends. The CDR3 nucleotides read TGTGCCAGCAATCAGGGGTTACACACTGAAGCTTTCTTT. Its protein is CASNQGLHTEAFF.

The chain links TRBV9 to TRBJ2-7; 7 nucleotides align to TRBD2. The length of the CDR3 is 15 residues. Per germline, CDR1 SGDLS and CDR2 YYNGEE. The J segment lost 3 bases and the V segment lost 0 bases, leaving 6 bases of the junction unmatched. This chain's CDR3 is CASSVGVGTNYEQYF. The CDR3 DNA sequence: TGTGCCAGCAGCGTAGGGGTCGGGACTAACTACGAGCAGTACTTC.

This clone was found a few times. The chain has TRBV11-3 and TRBJ1-1, with D possibly matching TRBD1 (5 bases). The CDR3 consists of 15 residues. Germline CDR1 is SGHNT and CDR2 is YENEEA. The germline V and J ends were trimmed by 0 bases and 4 bases, with 12 bases remaining between them. The DNA for the CDR3 is TGTGCCAGCAGCTTAGAAGGCGGGGGAGCCACTGAAGCTTTCTTT. Residues: CASSLEGGGATEAFF.

This clone was observed a handful of times. The genes are TRBV19 and TRBJ1-1; 8 bases are a match to TRBD1. The length of the CDR3 is 14 residues. Germline lookup yields CDR1 LNHDA and CDR2 SQIVND (reference sequence). Trimming removed 7 bases from V and 0 bases from J; junction bases left unmatched: 4. The chain's CDR3 is CASTPDRVNTEAFF. The DNA of the CDR3 is TGTGCCAGTACCCCGGACAGGGTGAACACTGAAGCTTTCTTT.

V usage is TRBV5-1 and J usage is TRBJ1-2; tentative D call: TRBD1 (5 bases). The CDR3 runs 16 residues. V dropped 0 bases and J dropped 2 bases, with 14 bases sitting between them. CDR1 and CDR2 (germline): SGHRS, YFSETQ. The CDR3 loop reads CASSLVGSGVNYGYTF. The DNA for the CDR3 is TGCGCCAGCAGCTTGGTGGGTTCGGGGGTAAACTATGGCTACACCTTC. Using reference TRBV5-1 and TRBJ1-2 for the parts outside the CDR3, the full variable domain is KAGVTQTPRYLIKTRGQQVTLSCSPISGHRSVSWYQQTPGQGLQFLFEYFSETQRNKGNFPGRFSGRQFSNSRSEMNVSTLELGDSALYLCASSLVGSGVNYGYTFGSGTRLTVV.

V usage is TRBV27 and J usage is TRBJ2-1; D perhaps matches TRBD2 (5 bases). Germline assignment: CDR1 MNHEY and CDR2 SMNVEV (reference sequence). This CDR3 has 16 residues. The V end lost 2 bases, the J end lost 8 bases, and 19 bases lay between the germline ends. CDR3 nucleotides: TGTGCCAGCAGTTTAGCTCGGACGGGGATAGATGATGAGCAGTTCTTC. The encoded protein is CASSLARTGIDDEQFF.

The genes are TRBV28 and TRBJ1-2; 9 bases line up with TRBD1. The CDR3 covers 17 residues. J gave up 1 base and V 7 bases, and 13 bases lay outside the gene matches. Germline CDR1 reads MDHEN; CDR2 reads SYDVKM. CDR3 DNA: TGTGCCAGCAATCCCTTTACAGGGGGCTATAATAACTATGGCTACACCTTC. It encodes CASNPFTGGYNNYGYTF.

This clone was recorded a few times. The gene calls are TRBV6-5 and TRBJ2-7, with 9 bases aligning to TRBD1. Germline V gene lookup returns CDR1 MNHEY and CDR2 SVGAGI. Trimming cost V 5 bases and J 2 bases; bases outside gene matches: 4. The CDR3 consists of 14 residues. The CDR3 protein is CASSGRDRAYEQYF. The DNA for the CDR3 is TGTGCCAGCAGTGGCCGGGACAGGGCCTACGAGCAGTACTTC.

The rearrangement links TRBV6-6 to TRBJ1-1; no clear D. Per the germline V gene, CDR1 is MNHNY and CDR2 is SVGAGI (reference sequence). The V end lost 0 bases, the J end lost 8 bases, and 10 bases lay between the germline ends. CDR3 size: 13 residues. This CDR3 is CASSYSTFGEAFF. CDR3 bases: TGTGCCAGCAGTTACTCCACCTTTGGCGAAGCTTTCTTT.

The gene calls are TRBV6-6 and TRBJ2-5; a weak D match, TRBD1 (5 bases). Gene TRBJ2-7 matches the end of the DNA better, so the J call may be wrong. Per germline, CDR1 MNHNY and CDR2 SVGAGI (reference sequence). This CDR3 has 12 amino acids. CDR3 residues: CASMAGWNEQYF. The DNA of the CDR3 is TGTGCCAGCATGGCAGGGTGGAACGAGCAGTACTTC.

The rearrangement uses TRBV7-3 and TRBJ1-1; TRBD1 agrees at 9 bases. There are 13 residues in the CDR3. Germline CDR1 reads SGHTA; CDR2 reads FQGTGA. J was trimmed by 5 bases and V by 6 bases; bases with no gene match: 4. The CDR3: CASRGQGITEAFF. CDR3 DNA: TGTGCCAGCAGAGGACAGGGGATTACTGAAGCTTTCTTT.

This chain uses TRBV7-9 with TRBJ1-2; D gene unclear. The germline V gene encodes CDR1 SEHNR and CDR2 FQNEAQ (reference sequence). This CDR3 has 12 residues. The V end was cut by 8 bases, the J end by 3 bases, with 10 bases between. CDR3 in DNA: TGTGCCAGCTTCTACCACTACTATGGCTACACCTTC. Its translation: CASFYHYYGYTF.

The chain has TRBV7-9 and TRBJ2-3, with 13 bases that match TRBD2. Germline CDR1 reads SEHNR; CDR2 reads FQNEAQ (reference sequence). The CDR3 runs 18 residues. The junction had 8 bases not matched to a gene; V was cut back by 5 bases and J by 0 bases. The CDR3 spells CASSNRRLAGGSTDTQYF. The CDR3 DNA sequence: TGTGCCAGCAGCAATAGACGACTAGCGGGGGGAAGCACAGATACGCAGTATTTT.

Turning to this clone: The germline gene is not matched at one end of the junction; a read error may be the cause. At the DNA level, this CDR3 is encoded by other sequences in the same sample as well. V and J are TRBV2 and TRBJ1-1; D not certain. Germline loops: CDR1 SNHLY, CDR2 FYNNEI. The CDR3 runs 15 residues. Here the CDR3 reads CASSEGRAMNTEAFF. The CDR3 DNA is TGTGCCAGCAGTGAAGGGCGGGCGATGAACACTGAAGCTTTCTTC.

The chain employs TRBV6-1 and TRBJ2-4; TRBD1 is a possible D gene (6 bases). Trimming removed 0 bases at V and 7 bases at J, with 22 bases between. Per the germline V gene, CDR1 is MNHNS and CDR2 is SASEGT. The CDR3 totals 18 residues. CDR3 in amino acids: CASSEALLSTGYLNIQYF. For the CDR3, the DNA is TGTGCCAGCAGTGAAGCGCTTCTCTCCACAGGGTATTTGAACATTCAGTACTTC.

The J gene is TRBJ2-7, the V gene TRBV6-5; 9 bases map to TRBD2. CDR1 MNHEY and CDR2 SVGAGI come from the germline V gene. The CDR3 covers 14 residues. The trim removed 6 bases at V and 7 bases at J, leaving 10 bases unmatched. The CDR3 DNA follows: TGTGCCAGCAGACTAGCGGGTGAGAACTGGGAGCAGTACTTC. Its protein product is CASRLAGENWEQYF.